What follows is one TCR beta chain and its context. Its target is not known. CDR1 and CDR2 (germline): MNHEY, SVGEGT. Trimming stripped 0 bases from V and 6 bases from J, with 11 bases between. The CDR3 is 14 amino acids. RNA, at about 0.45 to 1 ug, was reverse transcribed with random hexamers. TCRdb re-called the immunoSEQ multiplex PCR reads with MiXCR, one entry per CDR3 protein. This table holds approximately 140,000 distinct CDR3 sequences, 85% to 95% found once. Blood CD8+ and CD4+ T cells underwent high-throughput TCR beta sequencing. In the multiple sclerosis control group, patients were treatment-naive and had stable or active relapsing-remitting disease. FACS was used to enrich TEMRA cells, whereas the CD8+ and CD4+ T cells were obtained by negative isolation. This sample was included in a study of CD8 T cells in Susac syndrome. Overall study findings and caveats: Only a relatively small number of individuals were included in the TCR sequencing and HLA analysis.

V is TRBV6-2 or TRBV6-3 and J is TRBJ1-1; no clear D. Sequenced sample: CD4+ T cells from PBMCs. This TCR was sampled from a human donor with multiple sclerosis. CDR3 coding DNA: TGTGCCAGCAGTTACTCGACGCAGGTCGCTGAAGCTTTCTTT. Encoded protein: CASSYSTQVAEAFF.